These T cell receptor beta chains were read from a single sample in a study of T cell repertoires in cytomegalovirus infection. These receptors lack a known antigen. TCRdb used MiXCR to reprocess the reads, holding one entry per CDR3 protein. This sample has 75,000 to 100,000 distinct CDR3 sequences; about 29% occur once, and the top ten carry about 72%. The input for sequencing was CD8+ T cells from cultured PBMCs, taken from culture after CMV antigen stimulation. These TCRs come from a human donor in good health (CMV status not recorded). Some clones in this sample may be carry-over from other donors' samples. CDR3s include the opening cysteine and the closing phenylalanine or tryptophan. A D gene is named only where the DNA matches it firmly. Not every row has a clone size; where given, it reads once, few, many or a size class.

clone_size: few
cdr3_length: 13
d_call: NA
v_call: TRBV7-3
j_call: TRBJ2-5
cdr3_aa: CASSFGVEETQYF
cdr3_nt: TGTGCCAGCAGCTTCGGTGTAGAAGAGACCCAGTACTTC

clone_size: many
cdr3_length: 16
d_call: TRBD2
v_call: TRBV7-8
j_call: TRBJ2-5
cdr3_aa: CASSLSGGYQQETQYF
cdr3_nt: TGTGCCAGCAGCCTTAGCGGGGGGTACCAACAAGAGACCCAGTACTTC

clone_size: NA
cdr3_length: 13
d_call: NA
v_call: TRBV7-9
j_call: TRBJ2-7
cdr3_aa: CATLLNTTYEQYF
cdr3_nt: TGTGCCACCCTACTAAACACGACTTACGAGCAGTACTTC

clone_size: few
cdr3_length: 18
d_call: TRBD2
v_call: TRBV28
j_call: TRBJ2-5
cdr3_aa: CASSEGLAGGKYQETQYF
cdr3_nt: TGTGCCAGCAGTGAGGGACTAGCGGGGGGAAAGTACCAAGAGACCCAGTACTTC

clone_size: few
cdr3_length: 15
d_call: NA
v_call: TRBV2
j_call: TRBJ2-5
cdr3_aa: CASSGVASREETQYF
cdr3_nt: TGTGCCAGCAGTGGAGTAGCGAGCAGGGAAGAGACCCAGTACTTC

clone_size: NA
cdr3_length: 15
d_call: TRBD1
v_call: TRBV5-6
j_call: TRBJ2-1
cdr3_aa: CASSFTGVAYNEQFF
cdr3_nt: TGTGCCAGCAGCTTCACAGGGGTTGCCTACAATGAGCAGTTCTTC

clone_size: few
cdr3_length: 14
d_call: NA
v_call: TRBV20-1
j_call: TRBJ2-3
cdr3_aa: CSATSGQGYDTQYF
cdr3_nt: TGCAGTGCTACTTCGGGGCAGGGATACGATACGCAGTATTTT

clone_size: few
cdr3_length: 16
d_call: TRBD2
v_call: TRBV28
j_call: TRBJ2-3
cdr3_aa: CASISGGLTSTDTQYF
cdr3_nt: TGTGCCAGCATCAGCGGGGGTCTAACTAGCACAGATACGCAGTATTTT

clone_size: NA
cdr3_length: 15
d_call: TRBD1
v_call: TRBV20-1
j_call: TRBJ2-7
cdr3_aa: CSARDWDRGLYEQYF
cdr3_nt: TGCAGTGCTAGAGACTGGGACAGGGGGCTTTACGAGCAGTACTTC

clone_size: few
cdr3_length: 17
d_call: TRBD1
v_call: TRBV3-1
j_call: TRBJ1-2
cdr3_aa: CASSQELDRGRGYGYTF
cdr3_nt: TGTGCCAGCAGCCAAGAACTGGACAGGGGGCGCGGCTATGGCTACACCTTC

clone_size: NA
cdr3_length: 16
d_call: TRBD1
v_call: TRBV7-6
j_call: TRBJ2-7
cdr3_aa: CASSEEVGTGSYEQYF
cdr3_nt: TGTGCCAGCAGCGAGGAGGTTGGGACAGGTTCGTACGAGCAGTACTTC

clone_size: NA
cdr3_length: 14
d_call: TRBD2
v_call: TRBV20-1
j_call: TRBJ2-5
cdr3_aa: CSARASGGQETQYF
cdr3_nt: TGCAGTGCTAGGGCTAGCGGGGGGCAAGAGACCCAGTACTTC

clone_size: NA
cdr3_length: 11
d_call: TRBD1
v_call: TRBV29-1
j_call: TRBJ2-1
cdr3_aa: CSIPDRGEQFF
cdr3_nt: TGCAGCATTCCTGACAGGGGTGAGCAGTTCTTC

clone_size: few
cdr3_length: 15
d_call: NA
v_call: TRBV2
j_call: TRBJ2-3
cdr3_aa: CASSTSLGNSDTQYF
cdr3_nt: TGTGCCAGCAGTACGTCCCTCGGAAACTCAGATACGCAGTATTTT

clone_size: NA
cdr3_length: 15
d_call: TRBD1
v_call: TRBV12-3/TRBV12-4
j_call: TRBJ2-3
cdr3_aa: CASSRTGGSTDTQYF
cdr3_nt: TGTGCCAGCAGTCGAACAGGGGGGAGCACAGATACGCAGTATTTT

clone_size: NA
cdr3_length: 16
d_call: TRBD2
v_call: TRBV27
j_call: TRBJ2-3
cdr3_aa: CASSLSFAGDWYTQYF
cdr3_nt: TGTGCCAGCAGTTTATCATTCGCGGGGGACTGGTATACGCAGTATTTT

clone_size: few
cdr3_length: 11
d_call: NA
v_call: TRBV19
j_call: TRBJ1-2
cdr3_aa: CASRTYYGYTF
cdr3_nt: TGTGCCAGCCGGACATACTATGGCTACACCTTC

clone_size: NA
cdr3_length: 13
d_call: TRBD1
v_call: TRBV29-1
j_call: TRBJ2-1
cdr3_aa: CSVAPGQDNEQFF
cdr3_nt: TGCAGCGTTGCCCCGGGACAGGACAATGAGCAGTTCTTC

clone_size: NA
cdr3_length: 16
d_call: TRBD1
v_call: TRBV19
j_call: TRBJ2-7
cdr3_aa: CASSIDTGTGGYEQYF
cdr3_nt: TGTGCCAGTAGTATAGACACCGGGACAGGGGGTTACGAGCAGTACTTC

clone_size: few
cdr3_length: 14
d_call: NA
v_call: TRBV5-5
j_call: TRBJ1-5
cdr3_aa: CASSLVLVNQPQHF
cdr3_nt: TGTGCCAGCAGCTTGGTTCTTGTCAATCAGCCCCAGCATTTT

clone_size: NA
cdr3_length: 16
d_call: TRBD2
v_call: TRBV6-1
j_call: TRBJ2-1
cdr3_aa: CASRPSGGASYNEQFF
cdr3_nt: TGTGCCAGCAGACCCAGCGGGGGGGCCTCCTACAATGAGCAGTTCTTC

clone_size: few
cdr3_length: 17
d_call: TRBD1
v_call: TRBV28
j_call: TRBJ1-5
cdr3_aa: CASSSPRQGLNNQPQHF
cdr3_nt: TGTGCCAGCAGTTCACCCCGACAGGGGTTGAACAATCAGCCCCAGCATTTT

clone_size: NA
cdr3_length: 16
d_call: TRBD1
v_call: TRBV6-2/TRBV6-3
j_call: TRBJ2-7
cdr3_aa: CASSYPGQGNGYEQYF
cdr3_nt: TGTGCCAGCAGTTACCCAGGACAGGGGAATGGCTACGAGCAGTACTTC

clone_size: many
cdr3_length: 16
d_call: TRBD2
v_call: TRBV10-3
j_call: TRBJ2-1
cdr3_aa: CAISGLAGAMYNEQFF
cdr3_nt: TGTGCCATCAGCGGACTAGCGGGGGCTATGTACAATGAGCAGTTCTTC

clone_size: few
cdr3_length: 16
d_call: TRBD1
v_call: TRBV7-9
j_call: TRBJ1-1
cdr3_aa: CASSLPADRGRTEAFF
cdr3_nt: TGTGCCAGCAGCTTACCGGCGGACAGGGGGCGTACTGAAGCTTTCTTT

clone_size: many
cdr3_length: 18
d_call: TRBD1
v_call: TRBV7-9
j_call: TRBJ2-7
cdr3_aa: CASSLDRGSYGYPYEQYF
cdr3_nt: TGTGCCAGCAGCCTGGACAGGGGATCCTACGGCTACCCCTACGAGCAGTACTTC

clone_size: once
cdr3_length: 16
d_call: TRBD1
v_call: TRBV11-1
j_call: TRBJ2-7
cdr3_aa: CASSLVAGTEDYEQYF
cdr3_nt: TGTGCCAGCAGCTTAGTGGCCGGGACAGAAGACTACGAGCAGTACTTC

clone_size: NA
cdr3_length: 14
d_call: NA
v_call: TRBV4-1
j_call: TRBJ1-5
cdr3_aa: CASSQVGSNQPQHF
cdr3_nt: TGCGCCAGCAGCCAAGTAGGAAGCAATCAGCCCCAGCATTTT

clone_size: NA
cdr3_length: 13
d_call: NA
v_call: TRBV12-3/TRBV12-4
j_call: TRBJ2-3
cdr3_aa: CASSLSSTDTQYF
cdr3_nt: TGTGCCAGCAGTTTATCGAGCACAGATACGCAGTATTTT

clone_size: many
cdr3_length: 15
d_call: NA
v_call: TRBV12-3/TRBV12-4
j_call: TRBJ1-6
cdr3_aa: CASSLLGYGNSPLHF
cdr3_nt: TGTGCCAGCAGTTTGTTGGGTTACGGCAATTCACCCCTCCACTTT

clone_size: NA
cdr3_length: 16
d_call: TRBD2
v_call: TRBV27
j_call: TRBJ2-7
cdr3_aa: CASSPGLAGGRGPRYF
cdr3_nt: TGTGCCAGCAGTCCGGGACTAGCGGGGGGGAGGGGGCCCCGGTACTTC

clone_size: few
cdr3_length: 16
d_call: TRBD1
v_call: TRBV27
j_call: TRBJ1-2
cdr3_aa: CASSLSTGTGVNGYTF
cdr3_nt: TGTGCCAGCAGTTTATCAACCGGGACAGGGGTTAATGGCTACACCTTC

clone_size: NA
cdr3_length: 14
d_call: NA
v_call: TRBV27
j_call: TRBJ2-3
cdr3_aa: CASSGGWGTDTQYF
cdr3_nt: TGTGCCAGCAGTGGGGGTTGGGGCACAGATACGCAGTATTTT

clone_size: few
cdr3_length: 15
d_call: TRBD2
v_call: TRBV7-9
j_call: TRBJ2-1
cdr3_aa: CASNPGTSGGDEQFF
cdr3_nt: TGTGCCAGCAATCCTGGGACTAGCGGGGGGGATGAGCAGTTCTTC